The rows below give T cell receptor beta chains drawn from one sample of a study of blood T cell repertoires in COVID-19. Profiling relied on immunoSEQ multiplex PCR, and the TCRdb table lists in-frame clones only, not all of them. Here the sample spans approximately 100,000 clones, 82% being singletons. Sequencing used peripheral blood. These receptors all come from a man in his sixties or seventies with acute or convalescent COVID-19. CDR3s include the opening cysteine and the closing phenylalanine or tryptophan. The order of the fields is J gene, V gene, D gene, CDR3 protein. D genes are given only for firm matches.

J gene: TRBJ2-1
V gene: TRBV4-3
D gene: -
CDR3 protein: CASSQSLGRDRSYNEQFF

J gene: TRBJ2-7
V gene: TRBV11-3
D gene: TRBD2
CDR3 protein: CASSLGVAGGYEQYF

J gene: TRBJ1-2
V gene: TRBV7-9
D gene: -
CDR3 protein: CASSLRKADDYGYTF

J gene: TRBJ1-5
V gene: TRBV11-1
D gene: -
CDR3 protein: CASSFAGGGNQPQHF

J gene: TRBJ1-6
V gene: TRBV7-2
D gene: -
CDR3 protein: CASSPNNSPLHF

J gene: TRBJ2-6
V gene: TRBV4-1
D gene: TRBD1
CDR3 protein: CASSVRDRGVPGANVLTF

J gene: TRBJ2-5
V gene: TRBV11-3
D gene: -
CDR3 protein: CASSSRARETQYF

J gene: TRBJ2-2
V gene: TRBV19
D gene: -
CDR3 protein: CASVRETGTDRSTGELFF

J gene: TRBJ2-7
V gene: TRBV7-9
D gene: -
CDR3 protein: CASSWSSVNHYEQYF

J gene: TRBJ1-2
V gene: TRBV19
D gene: -
CDR3 protein: CASSMQSGGAYGYTF

J gene: TRBJ2-3
V gene: TRBV9
D gene: TRBD2
CDR3 protein: CASSVGTSGIGITDTQYF

J gene: TRBJ2-5
V gene: TRBV7-9
D gene: TRBD2
CDR3 protein: CASTLAGGHTRETQYF

J gene: TRBJ2-4
V gene: TRBV6-5
D gene: TRBD2
CDR3 protein: CASSSGSASIQYF

J gene: TRBJ2-1
V gene: TRBV7-6
D gene: -
CDR3 protein: CASSLGRFSSYNEQFF

J gene: TRBJ2-7
V gene: TRBV27
D gene: -
CDR3 protein: CASSSTTKPTGNEQYF

J gene: TRBJ1-2
V gene: TRBV12-5
D gene: -
CDR3 protein: CASGAGFANYGYTF

J gene: TRBJ1-2
V gene: TRBV14
D gene: TRBD1
CDR3 protein: CASSRDRVTLNGYTF

J gene: TRBJ1-1
V gene: TRBV10-3
D gene: -
CDR3 protein: CAIQSRPENTEAFF

J gene: TRBJ1-2
V gene: TRBV7-3
D gene: TRBD1
CDR3 protein: CASSLMQGAMYGYTF

J gene: TRBJ2-2
V gene: TRBV5-1
D gene: -
CDR3 protein: CASSLAPGTKNTGELFF

J gene: TRBJ2-3
V gene: TRBV24-1
D gene: TRBD1
CDR3 protein: CATLGTVVLDTQYF

J gene: TRBJ1-5
V gene: TRBV7-2
D gene: -
CDR3 protein: CASSQQGFKDQPQHF

J gene: TRBJ2-1
V gene: TRBV24-1
D gene: TRBD1
CDR3 protein: CATSDTRQGNYNEQFF

J gene: TRBJ1-5
V gene: TRBV19
D gene: TRBD1
CDR3 protein: CASRGQERDLTGHF

J gene: TRBJ1-1
V gene: TRBV19
D gene: -
CDR3 protein: CASSIDRELNTEAFF

J gene: TRBJ1-1
V gene: TRBV18
D gene: TRBD1
CDR3 protein: CASSPPTGGNTEAFF

J gene: TRBJ1-2
V gene: TRBV18
D gene: TRBD1
CDR3 protein: CASSPKGASPNYGYTF

J gene: TRBJ2-1
V gene: TRBV11-2
D gene: TRBD2
CDR3 protein: CASSLRSRTSGSNEQFF

J gene: TRBJ2-1
V gene: TRBV30
D gene: TRBD1
CDR3 protein: CAWKGQGSYNEQFF

J gene: TRBJ1-5
V gene: TRBV6-5
D gene: -
CDR3 protein: CASSSHSHQPQHF

J gene: TRBJ1-4
V gene: TRBV14
D gene: -
CDR3 protein: CASSQVLGVNEKLFF

J gene: TRBJ2-7
V gene: TRBV5-5
D gene: -
CDR3 protein: CASSLGGTASPYEQYF

J gene: TRBJ2-1
V gene: TRBV28
D gene: -
CDR3 protein: CASITGGMSSYNEQFF

J gene: TRBJ1-3
V gene: TRBV15
D gene: -
CDR3 protein: CATSRGGSNSGNTIYF

J gene: TRBJ2-2
V gene: TRBV4-2
D gene: -
CDR3 protein: CASSPRTGLANTGELFF

J gene: TRBJ2-7
V gene: TRBV28
D gene: TRBD1
CDR3 protein: CASTPGTGGHEQYF

J gene: TRBJ2-1
V gene: TRBV6-1
D gene: TRBD1
CDR3 protein: CASSEALKLPLQGNEQFF

J gene: TRBJ1-1
V gene: TRBV2
D gene: -
CDR3 protein: CASSELPNTEAFF

J gene: TRBJ2-7
V gene: TRBV19
D gene: -
CDR3 protein: CASSIEWRDVLSYEQYF

J gene: TRBJ1-4
V gene: TRBV9
D gene: -
CDR3 protein: CASSVATRQGNEKLFF

J gene: TRBJ2-2
V gene: TRBV21-1
D gene: -
CDR3 protein: CASSDRNFNTGELFF

J gene: TRBJ2-7
V gene: TRBV3-1/TRBV3-2
D gene: -
CDR3 protein: CASSHSGYYEQYF

J gene: TRBJ1-1
V gene: TRBV28
D gene: TRBD1
CDR3 protein: CASSLLQGQGYEAFF

J gene: TRBJ1-3
V gene: TRBV7-3
D gene: -
CDR3 protein: CASSFRTVPNDSGNTIYF

J gene: TRBJ2-5
V gene: TRBV24-1
D gene: -
CDR3 protein: CATSEGATGTQYF

J gene: TRBJ1-1
V gene: TRBV5-1
D gene: TRBD1
CDR3 protein: CASSLAGIGQGATEAFF

J gene: TRBJ1-3
V gene: TRBV3-1/TRBV3-2
D gene: -
CDR3 protein: CASSKAPLDLSGNTIYF

J gene: TRBJ1-4
V gene: TRBV7-9
D gene: TRBD1
CDR3 protein: CASSWTGLGEKLFF

J gene: TRBJ2-1
V gene: TRBV11-3
D gene: TRBD2
CDR3 protein: CASSLGGGDYNEQFF

J gene: TRBJ1-5
V gene: TRBV6-2/TRBV6-3
D gene: -
CDR3 protein: CASSYAENQPQHF

J gene: TRBJ2-7
V gene: TRBV5-5
D gene: -
CDR3 protein: CASSSRPDSGAYEQYF

J gene: TRBJ2-3
V gene: TRBV7-3
D gene: TRBD2
CDR3 protein: CASSLRLAGVSDTQYF

J gene: TRBJ1-2
V gene: TRBV4-1
D gene: -
CDR3 protein: CASSSQGIAHYGYTF

J gene: TRBJ2-2
V gene: TRBV27
D gene: TRBD1
CDR3 protein: CASGSGGRTGELFF